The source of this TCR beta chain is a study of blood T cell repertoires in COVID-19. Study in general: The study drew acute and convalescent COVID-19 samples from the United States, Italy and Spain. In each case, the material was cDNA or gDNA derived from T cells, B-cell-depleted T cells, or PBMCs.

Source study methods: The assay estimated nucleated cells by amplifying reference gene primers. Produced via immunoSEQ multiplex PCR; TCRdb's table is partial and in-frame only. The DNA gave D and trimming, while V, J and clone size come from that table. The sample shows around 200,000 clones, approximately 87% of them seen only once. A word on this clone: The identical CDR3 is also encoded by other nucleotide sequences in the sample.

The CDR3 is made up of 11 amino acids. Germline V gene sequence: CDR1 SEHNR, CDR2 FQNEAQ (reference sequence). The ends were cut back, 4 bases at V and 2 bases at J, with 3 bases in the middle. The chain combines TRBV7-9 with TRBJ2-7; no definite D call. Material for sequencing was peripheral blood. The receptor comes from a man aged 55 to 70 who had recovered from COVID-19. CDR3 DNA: TGTGCCAGCAGCTCTACCTACGAGCAGTACTTC. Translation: CASSSTYEQYF.